The present TCR beta chain was sequenced within a study of T cell repertoires in cytomegalovirus infection. Study background: Both CMV infection and a matching HLA type were indicated by public TCR beta signatures.

Per the germline V gene, CDR1 is GTSNPN and CDR2 is SVGIG (reference sequence). The CDR3 loop spans 12 amino acids. The V and J ends lost 5 bases and 0 bases respectively, with 7 bases between them. One entry per CDR3 protein, called by TCRdb with MiXCR from the reads. The table has 210,000 or so distinct CDR3 sequences, roughly 6.5% seen once. In its sample, this clonotype was seen many times. Its antigen remains unidentified. Study outcomes and limitations: CMV carriers with the relevant HLA were identified by cumulative public TCR beta family frequency. The response measured ex vivo was dominated by TCR beta clonotypes (HLA-C-restricted and CMV-specific).

The sample consisted of PBMCs. This TCR was sampled from a human donor in good health (CMV status not recorded). Some clones in this sample may be carry-over from other donors' samples. The chain joins TRBV30 to TRBJ1-2; the D is unclear. The CDR3 region is CAWGVTNYGYTF. The CDR3 nucleotides read TGTGCCTGGGGAGTTACTAACTATGGCTACACCTTC.